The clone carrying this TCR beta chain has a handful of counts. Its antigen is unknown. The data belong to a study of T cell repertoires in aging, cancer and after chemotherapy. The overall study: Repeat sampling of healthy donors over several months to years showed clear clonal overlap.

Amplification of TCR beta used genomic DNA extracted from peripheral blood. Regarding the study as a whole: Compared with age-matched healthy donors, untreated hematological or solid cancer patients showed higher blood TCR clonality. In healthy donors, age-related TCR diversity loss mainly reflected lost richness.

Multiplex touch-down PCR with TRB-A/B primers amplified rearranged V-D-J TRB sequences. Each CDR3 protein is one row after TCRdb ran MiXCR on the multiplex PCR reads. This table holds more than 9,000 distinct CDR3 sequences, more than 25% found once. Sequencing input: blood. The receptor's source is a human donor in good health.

CDR3 nucleotide sequence: TGTGCCACCAGTGTACGGGGAGTATCGGCTGAAGCTTTCTTT. Translating it yields CATSVRGVSAEAFF. The chain combines TRBV24-1 with TRBJ1-1; no firm D call. V lost 5 bases to trimming and J lost 6 bases, with 15 bases between them. CDR1 is KGHDR, CDR2 SFDVKD, per germline. This CDR3 is built from 14 residues.